The source of this T cell receptor (beta chain) is a study of shared clonotypes between healthy human individuals. CD45RO-negative CD8 cells positively selected for CCR7 made up the naive population, which excluded terminally differentiated effector memory CD45RA+ cells. Libraries were prepared by immunoSEQ multiplex PCR; TCRdb keeps only in-frame clonotypes and omits some of them. The sample consists of hundreds of thousands of clones, around 96% of them appearing once. Germline trimming cut 5 bases from V and 1 base from J; bases unmatched to any gene: 4. Per the germline V gene, CDR1 is LNHDA and CDR2 is SQIVND (reference sequence). The CDR3 runs 15 residues.

Specimen: naive CD8+ T cells sorted from blood. The origin of this receptor is a young man in good health. The chain combines TRBV19 with TRBJ2-1, with 8 bases fitting TRBD2. CDR3 nucleotides: TGTGCCAGTAGTTCAAAGCGGGAGTCCTACAATGAGCAGTTCTTC. Protein product: CASSSKRESYNEQFF.